The 21 T cell receptor beta chains reported below all come from one sample, sequenced in a study of cytomegalovirus exposure and HLA in healthy donors. The method was immunoSEQ multiplex PCR; TCRdb's version includes in-frame clones alone and lacks a portion of them. The table has approximately 200,000 clones, around nine tenths seen once. Sequencing was carried out using PBMCs. The receptors were gathered from a woman aged 18 to 35 in good health and CMV-seronegative.

The chain has TRBV10-3 and TRBJ2-7, with 7 bases lining up with TRBD1. Germline V lookup: CDR1 ENHRY, CDR2 SYGVKD. CDR3 length equals 13 residues. V shed 6 bases, J shed 2 bases, and the junction held 4 bases outside the gene matches. CDR3 region: CAIRRDSTYEQYF. The DNA of the CDR3 is TGTGCCATCAGAAGGGACAGTACCTACGAGCAGTACTTC.

The rearrangement uses TRBV10-3 and TRBJ1-4; 10 bases agree with TRBD1. Trimming cost V 6 bases and J 5 bases; bases outside gene matches: 6. CDR1 is ENHRY and CDR2 is SYGVKD in the germline V gene. CDR3 length: 15 residues. The CDR3 spells CAIRDKTGGNEKLFF. Written as DNA, the CDR3 is TGTGCCATCAGGGACAAGACAGGGGGCAATGAAAAACTGTTTTTT.

The sample holds one count of this clone. This chain links TRBV27 with TRBJ2-1; TRBD1 matches at 7 bases. The germline gives CDR1 MNHEY, CDR2 SMNVEV (reference sequence). Trimming removed 2 bases from V and 4 bases from J; junction bases left unmatched: 2. The CDR3 sequence is 14 residues long. Here the CDR3 reads CASSLGTAYNEQFF. CDR3 in DNA: TGTGCCAGCAGTTTAGGGACAGCGTACAATGAGCAGTTCTTC.

The V gene is TRBV6-5, the J gene TRBJ2-6; the D gene is possibly TRBD2 (5 bases). V lost 7 bases and J lost 2, with 9 bases in between. This CDR3 spans 14 amino acids. Germline CDR1 reads MNHEY; CDR2 reads SVGAGI. In nucleotides, the CDR3 is TGTGCCAGCACTCGACTAACTGGGGCCAACGTCCTGACTTTC. Translated: CASTRLTGANVLTF.

This rearrangement joins TRBV28 to TRBJ1-3; perhaps TRBD1 as D (5 bases). V was pared by 0 bases and J by 0 bases, with 12 bases between. CDR1 is MDHEN and CDR2 is SYDVKM in the germline V gene. This CDR3 has 17 residues. The DNA for the CDR3 is TGTGCCAGCAGTTTATGGAGACAGTTGTACTCTGGAAACACCATATATTTT. Residues: CASSLWRQLYSGNTIYF.

This sequence joins TRBV30 and TRBJ2-2; D unclear. Germline loops: CDR1 GTSNPN, CDR2 SVGIG (reference sequence). The CDR3 spans 14 residues. The V and J ends lost 3 bases and 2 bases respectively, with 10 bases between them. CDR3 loop: CAWRVASNTGELFF. The CDR3 bases are TGTGCCTGGAGAGTGGCCTCCAACACCGGGGAGCTGTTTTTT.

The chain recombines TRBV7-6 with TRBJ2-5, with TRBD2 matching over 13 bases. V shed 5 bases, J shed 5 bases, and the junction held 11 bases outside the gene matches. The germline V gene encodes CDR1 SGHVS and CDR2 FNYEAQ. The CDR3 extends over 17 amino acids. The CDR3 coding sequence is TGTGCCAGCAGCCATCCTGTCGGACTAGCGGGAGTGGAGACCCAGTACTTC. Translating gives CASSHPVGLAGVETQYF.

This rearrangement joins TRBV11-3 to TRBJ2-3; 8 nucleotides match TRBD2. This CDR3 is built from 15 residues. Germline values: CDR1 SGHNT, CDR2 YENEEA. The V and J ends lost 3 bases and 4 bases, in that order; junction bases with no gene match: 6. In DNA form, the CDR3 reads TGTGCCAGCAGCTTGAACGGGAGGGCATCAGATACGCAGTATTTT. Residues: CASSLNGRASDTQYF.

The chain joins TRBV7-8 to TRBJ2-5, with D perhaps TRBD1 (5 bases). The germline CDR1 and CDR2 sequences are SGHVS and FQNEAQ. Trimming removed 1 base from V and 2 bases from J, with 11 bases in between. The CDR3 runs to 15 residues. In DNA form, the CDR3 reads TGTGCCAGCAGCTTAGGGGGCACGAGGCAAGAGACCCAGTACTTC. Its translation: CASSLGGTRQETQYF.

This clone showed up just a few times. The chain uses TRBV30 and TRBJ1-2; D is possibly TRBD1 (5 bases). This CDR3 has 15 residues. Germline CDR1 is GTSNPN and CDR2 is SVGIG (reference sequence). V lost 0 bases to trimming and J lost 4 bases, with 15 bases between them. In nucleotides, the CDR3 is TGTGCCTGGAGTGTTCGGGGGATGGTGGCCTATGGCTACACCTTC. Its translation is CAWSVRGMVAYGYTF.

The rearrangement uses TRBV6-6 and TRBJ2-7; possible D gene TRBD2, 6 bases. Trimming cost V 2 bases and J 4 bases, with 12 bases left between them. The CDR3 runs 14 residues. Germline loops: CDR1 MNHNY, CDR2 SVGAGI (reference sequence). The CDR3 nucleotides read TGTGCCAGCAGTTACGGGGACTTGAGATACGAGCAGTACTTC. This sequence encodes CASSYGDLRYEQYF.

The rearrangement uses TRBV5-1 and TRBJ2-3, with 7 bases identical to TRBD2. J gave up 5 bases and V 4 bases, and 10 bases lay outside the gene matches. Per germline, CDR1 SGHRS and CDR2 YFSETQ. The CDR3 sequence is 15 residues long. The CDR3 DNA reads as TGCGCCAGCAGCGTCGGACTAGTTGTTAAAGATACGCAGTATTTT. Its translation: CASSVGLVVKDTQYF.

The V and J genes are TRBV5-1 and TRBJ1-3; D call uncertain. The length of the CDR3 is 16 residues. Trimming removed 0 bases from V and 0 bases from J, with 10 bases in between. Germline values: CDR1 SGHRS, CDR2 YFSETQ. CDR3: CASSLGSSSSGNTIYF. In DNA, the CDR3 is TGCGCCAGCAGCTTGGGGAGCTCAAGCTCTGGAAACACCATATATTTT.

This sequence joins TRBV12-5 and TRBJ2-3, with a possible D match to TRBD2 (6 bases). From germline, CDR1 is LGHNT and CDR2 FRNRAP. With 2 bases removed from V and 1 base from J, the gap between germline ends came to 13 bases. The CDR3 spans 16 residues. DNA of the CDR3: TGTGCTAGTGGTTTGATGGCGGGGTTAGGCACAGATACGCAGTATTTT. Encoded protein: CASGLMAGLGTDTQYF.

V gene TRBV7-8 combines with J gene TRBJ2-1, with unresolved D. CDR1 and CDR2 (germline): SGHVS, FQNEAQ. Deletions cut 3 bases from V and 3 bases from J, with 6 bases between. The CDR3 is 13 residues long. The CDR3 is CASSLVDYNEQFF. DNA of the CDR3: TGTGCCAGCAGCTTGGTAGACTACAATGAGCAGTTCTTC.

V and J are TRBV27 and TRBJ2-5; 8 nucleotides align to TRBD1. V was pared by 6 bases and J by 2 bases, with 8 bases of the junction left unmatched. This CDR3 comprises 15 residues. CDR1 MNHEY and CDR2 SMNVEV come from the germline V gene (reference sequence). For the CDR3, the DNA is TGTGCCAGCAGGCGGACAGGGCATACACAAGAGACCCAGTACTTC. This translates into CASRRTGHTQETQYF.

The chain combines TRBV9 with TRBJ1-6; possible D gene TRBD1, 6 bases. V lost 0 bases to trimming and J lost 7 bases, with 14 bases between them. There are 16 residues in the CDR3. Germline-derived CDR1 and CDR2 are SGDLS and YYNGEE. The CDR3 region has the DNA TGTGCCAGCAGCGTAGGGCCGAAGACAGGCAATTCACCCCTCCACTTT. It codes for CASSVGPKTGNSPLHF.

The chain joins TRBV5-1 to TRBJ2-7; no firm D call. CDR3 length equals 14 residues. V was shortened by 0 bases and J by 0 bases, with 7 bases between the two germline ends. Germline V CDR1 and CDR2: SGHRS, YFSETQ. The CDR3 loop is CASSLAGFSYEQYF. CDR3 nucleotides: TGCGCCAGCAGCTTGGCCGGGTTCTCCTACGAGCAGTACTTC. The variable domain in full, completed from reference TRBV5-1 and TRBJ2-7, reads KAGVTQTPRYLIKTRGQQVTLSCSPISGHRSVSWYQQTPGQGLQFLFEYFSETQRNKGNFPGRFSGRQFSNSRSEMNVSTLELGDSALYLCASSLAGFSYEQYFGPGTRLTVT.

The chain has TRBV10-3 and TRBJ1-2, with TRBD1 matching 8 bases. The CDR3 spans 13 residues. After removal of 10 bases from V and 2 bases from J, the junction contained 6 bases not matched to a gene. Germline CDR1 ENHRY, CDR2 SYGVKD. CDR3 loop: CATMTGANYGYTF. The CDR3 DNA sequence: TGTGCCACTATGACAGGGGCCAACTATGGCTACACCTTC.

This sequence joins TRBV11-2 and TRBJ1-2, with D possibly matching TRBD1 (5 bases). V lost 0 bases and J lost 2, with 10 bases in between. The CDR3 totals 15 residues. Germline CDR1 SGHAT, CDR2 FQNNGV. CDR3 loop: CASSLDRAGNYGYTF. The CDR3 DNA reads TGTGCCAGCAGCTTAGATAGAGCAGGGAACTATGGCTACACCTTC.

V gene TRBV11-3 combines with J gene TRBJ2-5; the D gene is possibly TRBD2 (5 bases). V lost 2 bases to trimming and J lost 0 bases, with 10 bases between them. CDR3 length equals 15 residues. CDR1 SGHNT and CDR2 YENEEA come from the germline V gene. This CDR3 is CASSLRGKDQETQYF. CDR3 coding DNA: TGTGCCAGCAGCTTACGAGGGAAAGACCAAGAGACCCAGTACTTC.